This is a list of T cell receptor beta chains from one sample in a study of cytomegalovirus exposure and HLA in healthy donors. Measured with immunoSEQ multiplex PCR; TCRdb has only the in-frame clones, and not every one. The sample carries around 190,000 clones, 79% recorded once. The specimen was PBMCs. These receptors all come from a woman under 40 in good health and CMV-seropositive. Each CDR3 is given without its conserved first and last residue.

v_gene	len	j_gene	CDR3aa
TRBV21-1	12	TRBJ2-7	ASSKGRSKDEQY
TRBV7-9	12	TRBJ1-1	ASSLTGTVTEAF
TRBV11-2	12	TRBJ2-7	ASSLGTGNYEQY
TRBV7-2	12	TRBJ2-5	ASTARDSQETQY
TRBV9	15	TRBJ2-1	ASSQSASGHSYNEQF
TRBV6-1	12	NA	ASSESGRTYEQY
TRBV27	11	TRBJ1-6	ASSWDRESPLH
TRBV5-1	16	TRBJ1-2	ASSSHVPPGQGTDGYT
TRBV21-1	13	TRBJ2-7	ASIPMGPGRYEQY
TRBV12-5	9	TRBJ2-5	ASGLRGTQY
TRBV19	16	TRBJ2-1	ASSIPPPTSGTYNEQF
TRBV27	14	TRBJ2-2	ASSFLGQGWAGELF
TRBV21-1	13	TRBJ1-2	ASSKCARGGYGYT
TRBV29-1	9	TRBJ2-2	SVESIGELF
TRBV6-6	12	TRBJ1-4	ASSPTGVEKKLF
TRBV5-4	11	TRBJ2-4	ASSPQGSDIQY
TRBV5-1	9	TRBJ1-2	ASSLGSQVG
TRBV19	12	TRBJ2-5	ASSLGTEEETQY
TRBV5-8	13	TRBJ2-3	ASSPGTSGTDTQY
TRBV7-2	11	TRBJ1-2	ASSSTTGYGYT
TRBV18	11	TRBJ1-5	ASSLGQNQPQH
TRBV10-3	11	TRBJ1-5	AISIERNQPQH
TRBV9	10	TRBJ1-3	ASSGQGDTIY